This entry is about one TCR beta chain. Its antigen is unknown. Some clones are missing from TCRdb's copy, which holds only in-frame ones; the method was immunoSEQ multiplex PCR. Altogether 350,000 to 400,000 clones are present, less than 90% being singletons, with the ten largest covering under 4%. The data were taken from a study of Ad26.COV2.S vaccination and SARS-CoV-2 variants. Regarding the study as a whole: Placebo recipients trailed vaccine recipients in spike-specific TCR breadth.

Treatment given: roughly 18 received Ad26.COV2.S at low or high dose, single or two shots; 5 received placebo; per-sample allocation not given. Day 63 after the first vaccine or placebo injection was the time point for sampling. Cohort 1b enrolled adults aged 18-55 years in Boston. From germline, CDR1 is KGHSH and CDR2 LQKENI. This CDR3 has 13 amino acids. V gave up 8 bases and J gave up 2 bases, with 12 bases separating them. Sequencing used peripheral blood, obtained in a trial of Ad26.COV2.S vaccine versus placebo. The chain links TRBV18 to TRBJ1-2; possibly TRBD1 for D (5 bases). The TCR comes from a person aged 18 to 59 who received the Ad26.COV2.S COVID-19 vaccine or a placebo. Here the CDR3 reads CASRGRGNYGYTF. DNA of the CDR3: TGTGCCAGCCGAGGACGGGGGAACTATGGCTACACCTTC. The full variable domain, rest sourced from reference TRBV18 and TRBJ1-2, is NAGVMQNPRHLVRRRGQEARLRCSPMKGHSHVYWYRQLPEEGLKFMVYLQKENIIDESGMPKERFSAEFPKEGPSILRIQQVVRGDSAAYFCASRGRGNYGYTFGSGTRLTVV.